The TCR beta chain described here comes from a study of blood T cell repertoires in COVID-19. Study details: The United States, Italy and Spain provided the acute and convalescent COVID-19 samples.

CDR1 is MNHNY and CDR2 is SVGAGI in the germline V gene (reference sequence). V lost 0 bases, J lost 2 bases, and 5 bases lay in between. CDR3 size: 14 residues. Authors' analysis steps: From reference gene primer amplification, estimates of nucleated cell counts were derived. The assay was immunoSEQ multiplex PCR, and TCRdb's table has in-frame clones only and misses some. The V and J calls and the clone size are those of that table, but D and trimming were determined from the DNA. The sample holds hundreds of thousands of clones, approximately 85% seen once. Material for sequencing was peripheral blood. The V and J genes are TRBV6-6 and TRBJ1-3; weak D call: TRBD1 (5 bases). This receptor was taken from a man over 45 with active or convalescent COVID-19. The CDR3 spells CASSYSGAGNTIYF. The CDR3, as DNA: TGTGCCAGCAGTTACTCAGGGGCTGGAAACACCATATATTTT.